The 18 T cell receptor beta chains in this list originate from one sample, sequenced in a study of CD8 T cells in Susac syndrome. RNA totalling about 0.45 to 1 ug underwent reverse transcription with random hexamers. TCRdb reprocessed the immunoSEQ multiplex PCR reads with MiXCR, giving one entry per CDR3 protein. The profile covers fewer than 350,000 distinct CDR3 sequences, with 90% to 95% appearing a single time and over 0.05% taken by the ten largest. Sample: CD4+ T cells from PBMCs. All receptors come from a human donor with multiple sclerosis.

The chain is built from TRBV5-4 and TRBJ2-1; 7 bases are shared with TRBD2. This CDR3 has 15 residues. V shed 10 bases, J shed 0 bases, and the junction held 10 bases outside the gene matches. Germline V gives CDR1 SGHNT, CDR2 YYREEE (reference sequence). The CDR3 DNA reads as TGTGCCCTCAAACGAGGCGGGAGCTCCTACAATGAGCAGTTCTTC. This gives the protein CALKRGGSSYNEQFF. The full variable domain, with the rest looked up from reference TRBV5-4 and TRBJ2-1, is ETGVTQSPTHLIKTRGQQVTLRCSSQSGHNTVSWYQQALGQGPQFIFQYYREEENGRGNFPPRFSGLQFPNYSSELNVNALELDDSALYLCALKRGGSSYNEQFFGPGTRLTVL.

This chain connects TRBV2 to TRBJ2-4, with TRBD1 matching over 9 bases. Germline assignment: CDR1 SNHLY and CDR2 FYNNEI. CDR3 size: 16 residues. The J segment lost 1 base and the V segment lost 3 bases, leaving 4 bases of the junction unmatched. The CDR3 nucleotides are TGTGCCAGCAGTGACCGGGACAGGGATGCCAAAAACATTCAGTACTTC. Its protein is CASSDRDRDAKNIQYF.

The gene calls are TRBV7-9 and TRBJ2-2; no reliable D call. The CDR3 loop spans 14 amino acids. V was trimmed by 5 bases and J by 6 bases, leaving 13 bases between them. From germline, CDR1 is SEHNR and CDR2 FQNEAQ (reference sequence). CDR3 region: CASSPPRWAGELFF. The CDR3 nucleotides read TGTGCCAGCAGCCCGCCCCGATGGGCCGGGGAGCTGTTTTTT.

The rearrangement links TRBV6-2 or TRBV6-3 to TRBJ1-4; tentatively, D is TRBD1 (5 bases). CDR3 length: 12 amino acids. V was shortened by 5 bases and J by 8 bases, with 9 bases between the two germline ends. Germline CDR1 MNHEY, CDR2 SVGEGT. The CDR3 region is CASSQEGEKLFF. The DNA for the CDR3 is TGTGCCAGCAGTCAGGAGGGGGAAAAACTGTTTTTT.

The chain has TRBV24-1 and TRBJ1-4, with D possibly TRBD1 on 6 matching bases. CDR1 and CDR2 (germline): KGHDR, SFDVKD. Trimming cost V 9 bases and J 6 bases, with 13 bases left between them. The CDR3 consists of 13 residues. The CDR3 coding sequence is TGTGCCACCGGCAGGGGAGGAGATGAAAAACTGTTTTTT. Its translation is CATGRGGDEKLFF.

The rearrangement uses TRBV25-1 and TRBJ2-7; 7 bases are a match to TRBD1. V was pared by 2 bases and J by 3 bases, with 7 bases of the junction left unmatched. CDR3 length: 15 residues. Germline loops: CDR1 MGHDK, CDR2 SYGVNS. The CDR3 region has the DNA TGTGCCAGCAGTGAAATTACAGGGGCCTACTACGAGCAGTACTTC. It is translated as CASSEITGAYYEQYF.

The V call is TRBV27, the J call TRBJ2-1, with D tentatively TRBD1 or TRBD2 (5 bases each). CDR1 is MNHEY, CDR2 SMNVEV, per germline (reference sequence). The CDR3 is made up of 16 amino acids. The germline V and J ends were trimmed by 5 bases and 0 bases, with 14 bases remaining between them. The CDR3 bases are TGTGCCAGCAGTGCCTCCGGGACCCACTCCTACAATGAGCAGTTCTTC. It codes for CASSASGTHSYNEQFF.

The CDR3 region is CATSREKGVAAKNIQYF. As DNA, the CDR3 is TGTGCCACCAGCAGAGAGAAGGGGGTCGCGGCCAAAAACATTCAGTACTTC. V and J are TRBV15 and TRBJ2-4, with a possible D match to TRBD1 (6 bases). Trimming removed 0 bases at V and 1 base at J, with 13 bases between. Looked up from germline, CDR1 is LNHNV and CDR2 is YYDKDF (reference sequence). This CDR3 comprises 17 residues.

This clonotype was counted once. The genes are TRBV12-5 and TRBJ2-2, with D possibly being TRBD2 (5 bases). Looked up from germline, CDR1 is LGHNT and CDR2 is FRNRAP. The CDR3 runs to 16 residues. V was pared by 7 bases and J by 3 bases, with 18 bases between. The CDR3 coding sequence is TGTGCTAGTGCCCCGGGCCGCGCGGGCGACACCGGGGAGCTGTTTTTT. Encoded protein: CASAPGRAGDTGELFF.

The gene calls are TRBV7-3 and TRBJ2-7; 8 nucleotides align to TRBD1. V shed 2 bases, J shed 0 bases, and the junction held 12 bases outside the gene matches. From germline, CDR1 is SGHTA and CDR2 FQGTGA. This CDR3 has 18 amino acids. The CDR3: CASSLERPGGRISYEQYF. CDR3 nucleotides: TGTGCCAGCAGCTTAGAGAGGCCAGGGGGCCGCATCTCCTACGAGCAGTACTTC.

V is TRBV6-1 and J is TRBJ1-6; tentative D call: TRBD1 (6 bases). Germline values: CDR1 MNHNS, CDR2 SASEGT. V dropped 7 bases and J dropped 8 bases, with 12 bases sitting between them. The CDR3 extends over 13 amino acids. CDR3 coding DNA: TGTGCCAGCAAACGGGACACTTATTCACCCCTCCACTTT. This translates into CASKRDTYSPLHF.

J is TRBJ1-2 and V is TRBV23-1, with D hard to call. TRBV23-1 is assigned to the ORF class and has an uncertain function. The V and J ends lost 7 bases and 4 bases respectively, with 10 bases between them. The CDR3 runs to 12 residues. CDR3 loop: CASIWEVYGYTF. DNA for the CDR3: TGCGCCAGCATTTGGGAAGTCTATGGCTACACCTTC.

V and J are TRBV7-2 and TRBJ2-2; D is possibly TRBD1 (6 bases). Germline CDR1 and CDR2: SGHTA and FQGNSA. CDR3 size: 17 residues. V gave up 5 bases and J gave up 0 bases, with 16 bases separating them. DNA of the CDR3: TGTGCCAGCAGCCCCCAGGCCGGGACAACGAACACCGGGGAGCTGTTTTTT. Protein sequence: CASSPQAGTTNTGELFF.

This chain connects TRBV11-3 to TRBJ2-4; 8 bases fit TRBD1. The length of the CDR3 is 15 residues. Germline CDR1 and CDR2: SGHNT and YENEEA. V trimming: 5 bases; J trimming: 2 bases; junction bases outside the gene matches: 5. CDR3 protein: CASSPTGGPKNIQYF. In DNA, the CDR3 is TGTGCCAGCAGCCCCACAGGGGGGCCCAAAAACATTCAGTACTTC.

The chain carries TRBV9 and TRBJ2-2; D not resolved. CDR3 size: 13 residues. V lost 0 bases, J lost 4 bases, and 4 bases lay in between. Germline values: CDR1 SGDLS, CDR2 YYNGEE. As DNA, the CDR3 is TGTGCCAGCAGCGTAGGGCTCACCGGGGAGCTGTTTTTT. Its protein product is CASSVGLTGELFF.

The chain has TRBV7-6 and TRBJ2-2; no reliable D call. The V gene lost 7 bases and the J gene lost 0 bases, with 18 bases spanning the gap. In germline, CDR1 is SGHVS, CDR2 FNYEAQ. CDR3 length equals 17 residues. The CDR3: CASTLLSDLTNTGELFF. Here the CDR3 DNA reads TGTGCCAGCACCCTCCTAAGCGACCTTACGAACACCGGGGAGCTGTTTTTT.

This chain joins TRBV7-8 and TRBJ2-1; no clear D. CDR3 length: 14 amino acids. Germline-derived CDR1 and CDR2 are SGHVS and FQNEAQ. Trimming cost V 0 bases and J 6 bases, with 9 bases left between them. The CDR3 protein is CASSLARLANEQFF. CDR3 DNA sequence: TGTGCCAGCAGCTTAGCCCGACTTGCCAATGAGCAGTTCTTC.

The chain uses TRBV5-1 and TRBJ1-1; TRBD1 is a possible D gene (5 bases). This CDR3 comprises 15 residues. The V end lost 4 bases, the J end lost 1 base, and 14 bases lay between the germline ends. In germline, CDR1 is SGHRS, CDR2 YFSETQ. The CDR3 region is CASSQGDRWNTEAFF. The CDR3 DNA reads TGCGCCAGCAGCCAAGGGGACCGATGGAACACTGAAGCTTTCTTT.